This T cell receptor beta chain is drawn from a study of blood T cell repertoires in COVID-19 (dated by TCRdb to the early 2020s). With regard to the full study: Samples covering the acute and convalescent phases of COVID-19 were provided by collaborators in the United States, Italy and Spain. The material from the prospective study consisted of cDNA or gDNA derived from T cells, B-cell-depleted T cells, or PBMCs. Deeply sampled blood TCRbeta repertoires from subjects exposed to, actively infected with, or recovered from COVID-19 were included in the dataset. The repertoires were released in a freely available public database meant as a resource for research on the immune response to SARS-CoV-2. Samples came from the ongoing ImmuneRACE study (first 160 participants) plus 1,254 subjects from 6 global collaborators. Sample metadata almost always included a de-identified subject ID, COVID-19 status, age in years and sex. HLA class I and class II types, where available, came from metadata supplied by the sample provider rather than from assay-based typing.

The germline V and J ends show losses of 6 bases and 0 bases respectively, and no gene match explains 8 bases of the junction. The CDR3 runs 15 amino acids, cysteine and phenylalanine included. Only the CDR3 portion is preserved as DNA: 45 bases, with reading frame beginning at the first base. As encoded in the germline V gene (reference sequence), CDR1 is SGHNT while CDR2 is YYREEE. One collaborating source in Seattle enrolled patients during active infection and followed them longitudinally through the course of disease. Collaborating institutions collected whole blood in K2EDTA tubes following their own protocols. Collaborator samples were shipped for TCRbeta analysis as frozen whole blood, isolated PBMCs, or DNA extracted from either sample type. TCRbeta CDR3 regions were amplified from genomic DNA using the immunoSEQ Assay, a bias-controlled multiplex PCR. Per the source publication's procedure: Nucleated cell counts per sample were estimated from amplification of reference gene primers within the assay. Sequence reads were collapsed and filtered to measure the absolute abundance of every unique TCRbeta CDR3 rearrangement. For each sample, productive Simpson clonality was calculated as the square root of Simpson's diversity index across productive rearrangements. Not all clones reach the TCRdb copy of this immuneACCESS table, which keeps in-frame sequences only. Checked studies attribute under half of the gap to unresolved V genes and leave the rest unexplained. V, J and clone size are those of that table, while D and trimming were read from the DNA. This sample has about 50,000 clones in its table, and 89% of those were observed once. More than 40% of the sample lies in the top ten.

On the study overall, not on this receptor specifically: The amount of clinical and demographic metadata varied by source and participant and was provided uncurated.

This clone was picked up a small number of times. Its cognate antigen has yet to be identified. The sample holds no much larger clone one base away, and base qualities are not on file. Recombination joined TRBV5-4 with TRBJ1-1; a stretch of 7 junction bases matches TRBD1. The sequenced sample was peripheral blood. The TCR sequence derives from a woman in her sixties or seventies with COVID-19, enrolled during active disease. Read as DNA, the sequence is TGTGCCAGCACCCGGGACAGCGATATGAACACTGAAGCTTTCTTT. It translates as CASTRDSDMNTEAFF.